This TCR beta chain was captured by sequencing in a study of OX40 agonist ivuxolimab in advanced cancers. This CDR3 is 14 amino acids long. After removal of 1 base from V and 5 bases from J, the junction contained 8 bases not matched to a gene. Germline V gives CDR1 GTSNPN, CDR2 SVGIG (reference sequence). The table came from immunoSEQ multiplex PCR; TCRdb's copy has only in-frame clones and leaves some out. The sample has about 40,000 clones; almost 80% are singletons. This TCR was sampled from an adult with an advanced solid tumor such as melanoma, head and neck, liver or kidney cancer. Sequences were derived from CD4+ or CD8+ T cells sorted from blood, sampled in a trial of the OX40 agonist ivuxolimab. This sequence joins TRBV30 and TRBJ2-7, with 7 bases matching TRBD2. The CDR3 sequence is CAWSGGGSSDEQYF. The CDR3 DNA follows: TGTGCCTGGAGTGGGGGCGGGAGTTCCGACGAGCAGTACTTC.